This T cell receptor beta chain was profiled in a study of blood T cell repertoires in COVID-19. This table comes from immunoSEQ multiplex PCR, and its TCRdb copy is limited to in-frame clones, with some not included. Among 140,000 to 150,000 clones listed, roughly 85% were seen once. Germline V gene data show CDR1 as SQVTM and CDR2 as ANQGSEA. The CDR3 has 12 amino acids. Trimming took 7 bases from V and 3 from J, leaving 12 bases between them. This chain joins TRBV29-1 and TRBJ1-1; D perhaps matches TRBD1 (5 bases). Input material: peripheral blood. The clonotype was recovered from a woman in her fifties or sixties with COVID-19, enrolled during active disease. The CDR3 loop reads CSGGWADTEAFF. For the CDR3, the DNA is TGCAGCGGGGGGTGGGCCGACACTGAAGCTTTCTTT.